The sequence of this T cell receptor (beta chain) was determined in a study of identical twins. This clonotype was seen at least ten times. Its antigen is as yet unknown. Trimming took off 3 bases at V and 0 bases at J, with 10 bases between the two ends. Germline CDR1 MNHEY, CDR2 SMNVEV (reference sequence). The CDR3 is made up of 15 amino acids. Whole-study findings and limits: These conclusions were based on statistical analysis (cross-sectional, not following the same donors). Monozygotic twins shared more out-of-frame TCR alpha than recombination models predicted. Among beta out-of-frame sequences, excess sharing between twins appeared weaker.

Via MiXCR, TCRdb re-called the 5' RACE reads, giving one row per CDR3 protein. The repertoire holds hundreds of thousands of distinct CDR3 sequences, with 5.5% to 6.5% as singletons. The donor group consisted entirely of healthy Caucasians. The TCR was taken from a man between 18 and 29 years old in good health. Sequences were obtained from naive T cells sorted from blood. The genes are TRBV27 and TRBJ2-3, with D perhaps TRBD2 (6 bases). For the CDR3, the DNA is TGTGCCAGCAGTTTTTGGGGGACTAGCACAGATACGCAGTATTTT. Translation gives CASSFWGTSTDTQYF.